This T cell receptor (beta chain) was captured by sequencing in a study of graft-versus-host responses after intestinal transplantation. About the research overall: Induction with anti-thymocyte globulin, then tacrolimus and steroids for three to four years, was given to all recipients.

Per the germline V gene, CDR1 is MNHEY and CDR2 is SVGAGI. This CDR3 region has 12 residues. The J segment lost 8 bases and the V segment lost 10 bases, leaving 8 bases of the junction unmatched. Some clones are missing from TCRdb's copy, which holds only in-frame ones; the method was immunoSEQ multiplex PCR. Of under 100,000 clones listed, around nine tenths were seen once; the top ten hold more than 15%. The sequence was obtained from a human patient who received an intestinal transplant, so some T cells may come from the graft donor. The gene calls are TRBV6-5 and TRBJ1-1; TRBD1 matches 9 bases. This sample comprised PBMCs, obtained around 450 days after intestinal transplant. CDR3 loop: CAIHTGGGEAFF. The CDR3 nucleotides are TGTGCCATTCACACAGGGGGCGGAGAAGCTTTCTTT.